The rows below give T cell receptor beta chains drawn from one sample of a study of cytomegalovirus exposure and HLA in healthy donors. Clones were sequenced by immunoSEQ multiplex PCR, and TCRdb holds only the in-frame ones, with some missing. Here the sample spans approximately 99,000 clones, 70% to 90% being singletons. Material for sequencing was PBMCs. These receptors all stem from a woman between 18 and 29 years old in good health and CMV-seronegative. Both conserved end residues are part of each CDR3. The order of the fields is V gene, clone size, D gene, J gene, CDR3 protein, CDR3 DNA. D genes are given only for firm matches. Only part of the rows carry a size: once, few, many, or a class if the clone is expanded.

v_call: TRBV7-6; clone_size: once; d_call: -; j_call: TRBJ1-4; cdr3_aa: CASSLEGGGEKLFF; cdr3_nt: TGTGCCAGCAGCTTAGAGGGAGGAGGTGAAAAACTGTTTTTT
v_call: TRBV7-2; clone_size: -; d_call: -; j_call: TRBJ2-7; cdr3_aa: CASLRSDSSYEQYF; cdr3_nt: TGTGCCAGCTTACGTAGCGATAGCTCCTACGAGCAGTACTTC
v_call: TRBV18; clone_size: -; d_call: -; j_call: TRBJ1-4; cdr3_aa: CASSPSITSEKLFF; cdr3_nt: TGTGCCAGCTCACCTTCTATAACGTCCGAAAAACTGTTTTTT
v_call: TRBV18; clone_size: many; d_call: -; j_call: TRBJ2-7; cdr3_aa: CASSPYRDYEQYF; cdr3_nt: TGTGCCAGCTCACCCTACCGTGACTACGAGCAGTACTTC
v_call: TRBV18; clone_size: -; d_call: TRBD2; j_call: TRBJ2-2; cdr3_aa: CASSPPSPLGSSGGTEELFF; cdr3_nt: TGTGCCAGCTCACCACCTTCTCCGCTAGGCAGTAGCGGGGGTACCGAGGAGCTGTTTTTT
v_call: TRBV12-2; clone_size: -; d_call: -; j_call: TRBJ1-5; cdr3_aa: CASRPRGFSNQPQHF; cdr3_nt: TGTGCAAGTCGTCCCCGAGGATTTAGCAATCAGCCCCAGCATTTT
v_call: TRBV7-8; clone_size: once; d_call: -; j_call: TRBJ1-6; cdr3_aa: CASSPPEAPYNSPLHF; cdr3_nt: TGTGCCAGCAGCCCCCCGGAGGCCCCCTATAATTCACCCCTCCACTTT
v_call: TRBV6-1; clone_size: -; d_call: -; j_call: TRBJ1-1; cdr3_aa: CASSPWNTEAFF; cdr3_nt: TGTGCCAGCAGCCCCTGGAACACTGAAGCTTTCTTT
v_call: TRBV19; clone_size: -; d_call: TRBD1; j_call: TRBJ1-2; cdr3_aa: CASRQPGQGSGYTF; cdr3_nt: TGTGCCAGTCGCCAACCCGGACAGGGTAGTGGCTACACCTTC
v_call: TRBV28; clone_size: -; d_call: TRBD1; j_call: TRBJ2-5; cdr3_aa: CASSRDRPQETQYF; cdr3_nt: TGTGCCAGCAGTCGGGACAGGCCCCAAGAGACCCAGTACTTC
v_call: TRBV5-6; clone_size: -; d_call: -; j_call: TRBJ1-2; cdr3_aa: CASSLVTAPNYGYTF; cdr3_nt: TGTGCCAGCAGCTTGGTGACAGCTCCTAACTATGGCTACACCTTC
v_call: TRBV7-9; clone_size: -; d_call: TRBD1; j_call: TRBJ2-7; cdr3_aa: CASSSGDRVYEQYF; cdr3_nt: TGTGCCAGCAGCTCAGGGGACAGGGTATACGAGCAGTACTTC
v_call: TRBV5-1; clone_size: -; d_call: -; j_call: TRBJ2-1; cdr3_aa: CASGRAGPGSEQFF; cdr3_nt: TGCGCCAGCGGTAGGGCGGGGCCTGGGAGTGAGCAGTTCTTC
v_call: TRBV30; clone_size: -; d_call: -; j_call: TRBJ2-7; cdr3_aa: CAWTPHPGIEQYF; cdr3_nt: TGTGCCTGGACCCCCCATCCGGGGATCGAGCAGTACTTC
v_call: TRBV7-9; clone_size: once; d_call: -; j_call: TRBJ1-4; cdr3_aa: CASSSSNEKLFF; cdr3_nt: TGTGCCAGCAGCTCTTCTAATGAAAAACTGTTTTTT
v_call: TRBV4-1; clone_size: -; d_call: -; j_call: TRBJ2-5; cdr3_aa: CASSRGRGGEETQYF; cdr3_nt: TGCGCCAGCAGCCGGGGAAGGGGGGGTGAAGAGACCCAGTACTTC
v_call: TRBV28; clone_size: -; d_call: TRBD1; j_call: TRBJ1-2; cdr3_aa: CASSLGTVYGYTF; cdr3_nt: TGTGCCAGCAGTTTGGGGACAGTCTATGGCTACACCTTC
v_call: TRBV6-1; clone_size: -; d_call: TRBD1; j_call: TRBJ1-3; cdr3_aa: CASSERPGTGASGNTIYF; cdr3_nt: TGTGCCAGCAGTGAGCGACCCGGGACAGGGGCCTCTGGAAACACCATATATTTT
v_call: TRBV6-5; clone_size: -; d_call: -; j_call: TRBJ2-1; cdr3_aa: CAPWSRGSSYNEQFF; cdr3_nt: TGTGCCCCCTGGTCCAGGGGCAGCTCCTACAATGAGCAGTTCTTC
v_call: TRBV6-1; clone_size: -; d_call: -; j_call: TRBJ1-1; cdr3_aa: CASSDSGAGGGSSEAFF; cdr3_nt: TGTGCCAGCAGTGATTCAGGGGCTGGAGGTGGGTCCTCTGAAGCTTTCTTT
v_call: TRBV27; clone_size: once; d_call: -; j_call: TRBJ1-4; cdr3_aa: CASRYRANNEKLFF; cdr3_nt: TGTGCCAGCCGATACAGGGCTAATAATGAAAAACTGTTTTTT
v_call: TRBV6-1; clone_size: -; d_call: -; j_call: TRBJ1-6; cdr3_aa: CASSERGNSPLHF; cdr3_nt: TGTGCCAGCAGTGAAAGAGGCAATTCACCCCTCCACTTT
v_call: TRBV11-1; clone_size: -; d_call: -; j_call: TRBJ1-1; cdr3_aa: CASSPRPGEAFF; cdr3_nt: TGTGCCAGCAGCCCGCGACCGGGTGAAGCTTTCTTT
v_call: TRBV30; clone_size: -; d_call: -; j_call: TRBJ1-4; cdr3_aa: CAWARGEKLFF; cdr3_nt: TGTGCCTGGGCTAGGGGGGAAAAACTGTTTTTT
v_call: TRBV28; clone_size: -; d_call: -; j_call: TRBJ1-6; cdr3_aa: CASSRASRGSYNSPLHF; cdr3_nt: TGTGCCAGCAGTCGGGCCTCAAGGGGCTCCTATAATTCACCCCTCCACTTT
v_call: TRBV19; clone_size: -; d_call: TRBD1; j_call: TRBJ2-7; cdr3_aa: CASSTSLDRLEQYF; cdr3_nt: TGTGCCAGTAGTACCTCACTGGACAGGCTCGAGCAGTACTTC
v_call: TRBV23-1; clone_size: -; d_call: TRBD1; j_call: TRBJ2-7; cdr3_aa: CATPGGPVGTGTAEQYF; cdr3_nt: TGCGCCACCCCCGGCGGCCCCGTCGGGACAGGGACGGCCGAGCAGTACTTC
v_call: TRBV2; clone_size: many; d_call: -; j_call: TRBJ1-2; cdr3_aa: CASSEPGRYGYTF; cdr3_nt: TGTGCCAGCAGTGAACCAGGGCGCTATGGCTACACCTTC
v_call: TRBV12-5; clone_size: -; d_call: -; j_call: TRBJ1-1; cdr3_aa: CASGWGQSNTEAFF; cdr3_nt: TGTGCTAGTGGTTGGGGACAATCGAACACTGAAGCTTTCTTT
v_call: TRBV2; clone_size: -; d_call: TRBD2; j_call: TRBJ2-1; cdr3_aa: CASRKRGAGNEQFF; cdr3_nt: TGTGCCAGCAGAAAGCGGGGGGCCGGAAATGAGCAGTTCTTC
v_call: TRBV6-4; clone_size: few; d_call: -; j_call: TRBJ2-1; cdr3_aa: CASSEDSNVAVNEQFF; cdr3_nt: TGTGCCAGCAGTGAAGACAGTAATGTGGCCGTCAATGAGCAGTTCTTC
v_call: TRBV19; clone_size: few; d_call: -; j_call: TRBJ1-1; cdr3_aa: CASREGGLNTEAFF; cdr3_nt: TGTGCCAGTAGAGAGGGGGGGCTGAACACTGAAGCTTTCTTT
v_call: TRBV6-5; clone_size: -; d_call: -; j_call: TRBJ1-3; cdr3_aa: CASSYIIPGSGNTIYF; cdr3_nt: TGTGCCAGCAGTTATATAATCCCCGGCTCTGGAAACACCATATATTTT
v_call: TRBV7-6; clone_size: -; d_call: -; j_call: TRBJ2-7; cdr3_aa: CASSSRTVDEQYF; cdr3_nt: TGTGCCAGCAGCTCTCGGACAGTCGACGAGCAGTACTTC
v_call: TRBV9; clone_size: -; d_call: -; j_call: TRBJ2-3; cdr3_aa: CASSVEALGRTQYF; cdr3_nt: TGTGCCAGCAGCGTCGAAGCCCTCGGTCGTACGCAGTATTTT
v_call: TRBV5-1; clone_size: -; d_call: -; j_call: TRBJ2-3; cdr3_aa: CASSFRWGGTDTQYF; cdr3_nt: TGCGCCAGCAGCTTTAGGTGGGGGGGCACAGATACGCAGTATTTT
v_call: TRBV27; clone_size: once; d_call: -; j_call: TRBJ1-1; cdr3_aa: CASSLTSPGGSTEAFF; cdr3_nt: TGTGCCAGCAGTTTAACATCCCCCGGGGGGAGCACTGAAGCTTTCTTT
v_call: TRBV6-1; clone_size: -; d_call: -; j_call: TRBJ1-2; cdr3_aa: CASSEAQGGGYGYTF; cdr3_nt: TGTGCCAGCAGTGAAGCGCAGGGAGGAGGCTATGGCTACACCTTC
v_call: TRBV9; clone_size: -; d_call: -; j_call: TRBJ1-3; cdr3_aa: CASSARSGSWRNTIYF; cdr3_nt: TGTGCCAGCAGCGCGAGAAGCGGGAGTTGGAGAAACACCATATATTTT
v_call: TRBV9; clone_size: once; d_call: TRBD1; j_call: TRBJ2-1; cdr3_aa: CASGGQGYNEQFF; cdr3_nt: TGTGCCAGTGGGGGACAGGGCTACAATGAGCAGTTCTTC
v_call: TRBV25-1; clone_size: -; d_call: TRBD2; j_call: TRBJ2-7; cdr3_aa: CASSVSSGGEPRSYEQYF; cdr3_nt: TGTGCCAGCAGCGTCTCTAGCGGGGGAGAACCCCGCTCCTACGAGCAGTACTTC
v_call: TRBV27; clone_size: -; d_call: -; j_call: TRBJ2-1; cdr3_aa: CASSLENEQFF; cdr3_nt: TGTGCCAGCAGTTTAGAGAATGAGCAGTTCTTC